Shown below are 28 T cell receptor beta chains from a single sample sequenced in a study of a mutant IDH1 vaccine in newly diagnosed glioma. The method was immunoSEQ multiplex PCR; TCRdb's version includes in-frame clones alone and lacks a portion of them. The sample carries fewer than 45,000 clones, roughly 92% recorded once. Specified time point: baseline, week 1 (first vaccination visit). Treatment meaning: pre-vaccination baseline after standard-of-care therapy. The sample consisted of PBMCs, taken from a glioma patient treated with radiotherapy, temozolomide or both. These receptors all stem from a man younger than 35 with glioma.

V usage is TRBV7-2 and J usage is TRBJ2-5, with TRBD1 matching over 10 bases. Germline CDR1 SGHTA, CDR2 FQGNSA. V lost 5 bases and J lost 5; bases outside the gene matches: 8. The length of the CDR3 is 15 residues. CDR3 DNA: TGTGCCAGCAGCACGACCGGGACAGGGGACGAGACCCAGTACTTC. This sequence encodes CASSTTGTGDETQYF.

The J gene is TRBJ2-5, the V gene TRBV29-1; perhaps TRBD2 as D (5 bases). Germline CDR1 and CDR2: SQVTM and ANQGSEA. The length of the CDR3 is 12 residues. Trimming cost V 1 base and J 6 bases, with 9 bases left between them. Written as DNA, the CDR3 is TGCAGCGTTGAAGCCGACTACCAGACCCAGTACTTC. Translating it yields CSVEADYQTQYF.

The genes are TRBV5-4 and TRBJ1-3; 7 bases are shared with TRBD1. Germline assignment: CDR1 SGHNT and CDR2 YYREEE (reference sequence). The V gene end was trimmed by 4 bases and the J gene end by 7 bases; junction bases not matched to a gene: 8. The CDR3 extends over 14 amino acids. Written as DNA, the CDR3 is TGTGCCAGCAGCCCGACAGGGAGCGGCAACACCATATATTTT. It specifies CASSPTGSGNTIYF.

V gene TRBV6-1 combines with J gene TRBJ2-4, with a possible D match to TRBD2 (5 bases). Trimming left V 6 bases short and J 6 bases short, with 12 bases between. The CDR3 loop spans 13 amino acids. CDR1 and CDR2 (germline): MNHNS, SASEGT. In nucleotides, the CDR3 is TGTGCCAGCAGGGCCTCGGCGGGAAACATTCAGTACTTC. This encodes CASRASAGNIQYF.

V is TRBV19 and J is TRBJ2-7; D remains ambiguous. Germline V gives CDR1 LNHDA, CDR2 SQIVND (reference sequence). CDR3 length: 15 amino acids. The germline V and J ends were trimmed by 4 bases and 3 bases, with 16 bases remaining between them. The CDR3 loop reads CASSTRTSVDYEQYF. The DNA of the CDR3 is TGTGCCAGTAGTACTCGGACCAGCGTGGACTACGAGCAGTACTTC.

This chain uses TRBV4-3 with TRBJ2-7; D is ambiguous. The germline V gene has CDR1 LGHNA and CDR2 YSLEER. V lost 6 bases to trimming and J lost 0 bases, with 12 bases between them. This CDR3 has 14 residues. CDR3 sequence: CASSKSISSYEQYF. As DNA, the CDR3 is TGCGCCAGCAGTAAGTCGATCAGCTCCTACGAGCAGTACTTC.

The rearrangement links TRBV5-6 to TRBJ1-2; TRBD1 matches at 10 bases. Trimming at V came to 4 bases and at J to 8 bases, leaving 5 bases not matched to a gene. Germline CDR1 and CDR2: SGHDT and YYEEEE. The CDR3 is 13 residues long. CDR3 nucleotide sequence: TGTGCCAGCAGCCGGGACAGGGGCTTCGGCTACACCTTC. Amino acids: CASSRDRGFGYTF.

This chain uses TRBV30 with TRBJ2-7; D not certain. Looked up from germline, CDR1 is GTSNPN and CDR2 is SVGIG (reference sequence). V gave up 4 bases and J gave up 2 bases, with 12 bases separating them. This CDR3 is 13 amino acids long. CDR3 nucleotide sequence: TGTGCCTGGAATAGACACGGTACCTACGAGCAGTACTTC. Amino acids: CAWNRHGTYEQYF.

The gene calls are TRBV7-9 and TRBJ2-7; D uncertain. Trimming shortened V by 8 bases and J by 3 bases, and 14 bases separated the two germline ends. The CDR3 spans 13 residues. From germline, CDR1 is SEHNR and CDR2 FQNEAQ (reference sequence). CDR3 region: CASATALSYEQYF. The CDR3 DNA reads TGTGCCAGCGCGACGGCCCTCAGCTACGAGCAGTACTTC.

This chain connects TRBV15 to TRBJ2-1; tentatively, D is TRBD1 or TRBD2 (5 bases each). CDR3 size: 15 residues. The germline V gene encodes CDR1 LNHNV and CDR2 YYDKDF (reference sequence). V lost 7 bases to trimming and J lost 5 bases, with 18 bases between them. CDR3 protein: CATTRGPRIDNEQFF. In DNA, the CDR3 is TGTGCCACCACCCGGGGCCCCAGAATAGACAATGAGCAGTTCTTC. The full variable domain, its missing parts supplied by reference TRBV15 and TRBJ2-1, is DAMVIQNPRYQVTQFGKPVTLSCSQTLNHNVMYWYQQKSSQAPKLLFHYYDKDFNNEADTPDNFQSRRPNTSFCFLDIRSPGLGDTAMYLCATTRGPRIDNEQFFGPGTRLTVL.

The V call is TRBV5-4, the J call TRBJ1-1; D gene uncertain. V lost 1 base and J 7 bases, leaving 8 bases between the germline ends. The CDR3 covers 12 residues. Germline values: CDR1 SGHNT, CDR2 YYREEE (reference sequence). CDR3 bases: TGTGCCAGCAGCTTGTATGGGAGTGAAGCTTTCTTT. Its protein product is CASSLYGSEAFF.

The rearrangement links TRBV2 to TRBJ2-7, with D perhaps TRBD2 (6 bases). V lost 4 bases, J lost 4 bases, and 8 bases lay in between. The germline V gene encodes CDR1 SNHLY and CDR2 FYNNEI. The CDR3 extends over 12 amino acids. The CDR3, as DNA: TGTGCCAGCAGTGCGGGAGTTTACGAGCAGTACTTC. It yields the protein CASSAGVYEQYF.

The rearrangement uses TRBV15 and TRBJ2-7; no clear D. Germline V gene data show CDR1 as LNHNV and CDR2 as YYDKDF (reference sequence). The CDR3 has 13 residues. The V end lost 4 bases, the J end lost 2 bases, and 9 bases lay between the germline ends. CDR3 bases: TGTGCCACCAGCACCCGGTATGCCTACGAGCAGTACTTC. Translating it yields CATSTRYAYEQYF.

The count of this clone is one. This chain joins TRBV6-5 and TRBJ1-4; D possibly corresponds to TRBD1 (5 bases). The CDR3 sequence is 15 residues long. Germline V lookup: CDR1 MNHEY, CDR2 SVGAGI. V lost 5 bases, J lost 3 bases, and 13 bases lay in between. DNA for the CDR3: TGTGCCAGCAGTCTCTCGGGACCCCCTAATGAAAAACTGTTTTTT. Translating it yields CASSLSGPPNEKLFF.

This sequence joins TRBV30 and TRBJ2-1, with D tentatively TRBD2 (6 bases). Germline CDR1 and CDR2: GTSNPN and SVGIG (reference sequence). The CDR3 has 13 amino acids. V lost 4 bases to trimming and J lost 6 bases, with 13 bases between them. This CDR3 is CAWMREVGNEQFF. The DNA for the CDR3 is TGTGCCTGGATGCGGGAAGTGGGCAATGAGCAGTTCTTC.

V is TRBV7-9 and J is TRBJ1-1; 7 bases line up with TRBD1. The germline gives CDR1 SEHNR, CDR2 FQNEAQ (reference sequence). J was trimmed by 6 bases and V by 6 bases; bases with no gene match: 10. The CDR3 has 14 residues. The CDR3 coding sequence is TGTGCCAGCAGTGGGACAGCCAGAAACCCTGAAGCTTTCTTT. Translating gives CASSGTARNPEAFF.

The chain employs TRBV15 and TRBJ1-2, with D maybe TRBD1 (5 bases). The V gene's germline CDR1 is LNHNV and CDR2 YYDKDF (reference sequence). The length of the CDR3 is 15 residues. Between the trimmed V and J ends, which lost 0 bases and 2 bases, there was a span of 10 bases. CDR3 bases: TGTGCCACCAGCAGAGATTCGGGGGGAAACTATGGCTACACCTTC. It translates to CATSRDSGGNYGYTF. The full variable domain, completed using reference TRBV15 and TRBJ1-2, is DAMVIQNPRYQVTQFGKPVTLSCSQTLNHNVMYWYQQKSSQAPKLLFHYYDKDFNNEADTPDNFQSRRPNTSFCFLDIRSPGLGDTAMYLCATSRDSGGNYGYTFGSGTRLTVV.

The CDR3 here is CASTPLGLDEKLFF. CDR3 bases: TGTGCCAGCACCCCCTTGGGGTTAGACGAAAAACTGTTTTTT. J is TRBJ1-4 and V is TRBV6-1, with unresolved D. Germline V lookup: CDR1 MNHNS, CDR2 SASEGT. The CDR3 is 14 amino acids. V gave up 7 bases and J gave up 8 bases, with 17 bases separating them.

In this sample, this clone turned up once. The V gene is TRBV19, the J gene TRBJ2-1, with D unresolved. With 0 bases removed from V and 7 bases from J, the gap between germline ends came to 10 bases. The CDR3 runs to 14 residues. CDR1 LNHDA and CDR2 SQIVND come from the germline V gene (reference sequence). CDR3 amino acids: CASSIEGQPNEQFF. The CDR3 DNA reads TGTGCCAGTAGTATAGAAGGGCAGCCGAATGAGCAGTTCTTC.

CDR3 coding DNA: TGTGCCAGCAACCTAGGGGATACGGGCGGCTACACCTTC. As protein: CASNLGDTGGYTF. V usage is TRBV28 and J usage is TRBJ1-2, with TRBD1 as a possible D gene (5 bases). The V gene lost 7 bases and the J gene lost 8 bases, with 17 bases spanning the gap. The CDR3 runs 13 residues. Germline CDR1 is MDHEN and CDR2 is SYDVKM.

This clone showed up just once. V usage is TRBV5-1 and J usage is TRBJ2-2; 13 positions agree with TRBD2. From germline, CDR1 is SGHRS and CDR2 YFSETQ. The CDR3 consists of 16 residues. V shed 4 bases and J 3 bases; nucleotides not matched to a gene: 3. The CDR3 DNA follows: TGCGCCAGCAGCACTGGACTAGCGGGAGACACCGGGGAGCTGTTTTTT. This gives the protein CASSTGLAGDTGELFF. Together with reference TRBV5-1 and TRBJ2-2, the CDR3 gives the full variable domain: KAGVTQTPRYLIKTRGQQVTLSCSPISGHRSVSWYQQTPGQGLQFLFEYFSETQRNKGNFPGRFSGRQFSNSRSEMNVSTLELGDSALYLCASSTGLAGDTGELFFGEGSRLTVL.

V is TRBV7-9 and J is TRBJ2-7; D is uncertain. The germline V and J ends were trimmed by 5 bases and 4 bases, with 9 bases remaining between them. The CDR3 runs to 12 residues. Germline CDR1 SEHNR, CDR2 FQNEAQ (reference sequence). CDR3: CASSLHTYEQYF. DNA for the CDR3: TGTGCCAGCAGCCTCCATACATACGAGCAGTACTTC.

There are a few counts of this clone. The V call is TRBV7-9, the J call TRBJ1-1, with TRBD1 matching 9 bases. Germline lookup yields CDR1 SEHNR and CDR2 FQNEAQ (reference sequence). The V gene end was trimmed by 5 bases and the J gene end by 1 base; junction bases not matched to a gene: 14. The CDR3 covers 18 residues. The CDR3 coding sequence is TGTGCCAGCAGCCGCCCCAATGAGGCGGGACAGGGGAACACTGAAGCTTTCTTT. This codes for CASSRPNEAGQGNTEAFF.

This chain links TRBV27 with TRBJ1-5, with D unresolved. The V end was cut by 4 bases, the J end by 1 base, with 8 bases between. The germline V gene has CDR1 MNHEY and CDR2 SMNVEV (reference sequence). The CDR3 totals 14 residues. The CDR3 region has the DNA TGTGCCAGCAGTTATTCTGGGAGCAATCAGCCCCAGCATTTT. Its protein is CASSYSGSNQPQHF.

V is TRBV10-1 and J is TRBJ2-5, with TRBD2 matching over 8 bases. The CDR3 has 14 residues. J was trimmed by 14 bases and V by 4 bases; bases with no gene match: 15. Germline V CDR1 and CDR2: WNHNN, SYGVQD (reference sequence). Here the CDR3 reads CASSGGTRGRATYF. CDR3 DNA sequence: TGCGCCAGCAGTGGAGGGACTAGAGGAAGGGCCACCTACTTC.

This clone was picked up one time. The chain employs TRBV2 and TRBJ1-1; D is unresolved. Germline V lookup: CDR1 SNHLY, CDR2 FYNNEI. Trimming cost V 6 bases and J 0 bases, with 11 bases left between them. This CDR3 spans 14 amino acids. CDR3 loop: CASRSTTMNTEAFF. In DNA form, the CDR3 reads TGTGCCAGCAGGTCTACCACCATGAACACTGAAGCTTTCTTT. Looking up the rest from reference TRBV2 and TRBJ1-1 gives the full variable domain: EPEVTQTPSHQVTQMGQEVILRCVPISNHLYFYWYRQILGQKVEFLVSFYNNEISEKSEIFDDQFSVERPDGSNFTLKIRSTKLEDSAMYFCASRSTTMNTEAFFGQGTRLTVV.

The chain combines TRBV5-5 with TRBJ1-2; 12 bases fit TRBD1. V shed 4 bases, J shed 4 bases, and the junction held 20 bases outside the gene matches. Germline V CDR1 and CDR2: SGHKS, YYEKEE (reference sequence). The CDR3 loop spans 20 amino acids. The CDR3: CASSPQTPGGTGGRGYGYTF. The DNA of the CDR3 is TGTGCCAGCAGCCCGCAAACCCCAGGGGGGACAGGGGGCAGAGGCTATGGCTACACCTTC.

There are a few counts of this clone. The rearrangement uses TRBV6-1 and TRBJ2-2; 7 bases line up with TRBD1. J lost 4 bases, V lost 7 bases, and 3 bases had no gene match. Germline values: CDR1 MNHNS, CDR2 SASEGT. This CDR3 comprises 13 residues. DNA for the CDR3: TGTGCCAGCATTCCAGGGGGCACCGGGGAGCTGTTTTTT. It translates to CASIPGGTGELFF.